This T cell receptor beta chain was identified during a study of OX40 agonist ivuxolimab in advanced cancers. For the wider study: Ivuxolimab was a fully human IgG2 agonistic monoclonal antibody targeting the costimulatory receptor OX40 (CD134). Intravenous ivuxolimab was administered to patients every 2 weeks at six dose levels: 0.01, 0.1, 0.3, 1.5, 3 and 10 mg/kg. Among the roughly 52 dose-escalation patients, around 19 had hepatocellular carcinoma, around 15 melanoma, 9 renal cell carcinoma and 9 head and neck cancer. In the dose-escalation cohort, more than 75% of patients were male, and the mean age was approximately 60 years, with a range of about 20 to 79. Patients were allowed to have had prior anti-PD-1, anti-PD-L1 or anti-CTLA-4 therapy, and more than 35% of the dose-escalation patients had been treated with checkpoint inhibitors. Partial responses occurred in three dose-escalation patients, of whom one had hepatocellular carcinoma and two had cutaneous melanoma. Peripheral TCRbeta sequencing aimed to test whether ivuxolimab altered TCR sequence diversity and caused clonal T-cell expansion. The monotherapy dose-escalation portion (N of about 50 patients) of the phase I ivuxolimab trial is reported in the paper.

Patients with a history of autoimmune disease or receiving systemic immunosuppression were excluded from the trial. Peripheral blood for TCR sequencing was collected from all dose cohorts at baseline, on cycle 4 day 1, and on cycle 7 day 1. The samples were taken from a phase I, first-in-human, multicenter, open-label dose-escalation trial of ivuxolimab. Adults with locally advanced or metastatic head and neck squamous cell, hepatocellular, melanoma or renal cell carcinoma were enrolled in the trial. Before TCR sequencing, CD4+ and CD8+ T cells were separately sorted from peripheral blood. CDR1 and CDR2 were assigned from the germline V gene as SGHRS and YFSETQ. The V end loses 0 bases and the J end loses 1 base, and a stretch of 8 bases separates them. Spanning cysteine to phenylalanine, the CDR3 consists of 14 amino acids. Solely the CDR3 DNA is kept, with 42 bases framed from the first base. Genomic DNA was isolated from the sorted cells so that the TCRbeta CDR3 region could be sequenced. TCRbeta CDR3 regions were sequenced using the immunoSEQ Assay. TCRdb stores this immuneACCESS table with in-frame sequences only. Part of the clones is absent; in the studies checked, under half of the shortfall reflects unresolved V genes, and no reason is known for the rest. Recorded for this sample are about 67,000 clones; over 75% of them occurred a single time. 0.55% to 0.85% of the sample lies in the top ten.

In this sample, this clone turned up once. No antigen is known for it. Base qualities are missing; no much larger clone stands one base away. What the study reported, not specific to this receptor: On average, CD8+ T cells showed more expanded clones than CD4+ T cells after ivuxolimab. In partial responders in the 0.1-3.0 mg/kg groups, normalized peripheral clonal expansion was found to be among the lowest, especially among CD8+ T cells. Antigen specificity was not determined for the clonally expanded peripheral T cells. At doses from 0.1 to 3.0 mg/kg, clonal expansion was seen in both CD4+ and CD8+ blood T cells between baseline and week 6. Low levels of normalized T-cell clonal expansion were also shown by some nonresponding patients.

The chain employs TRBV5-1 and TRBJ2-7; a weak D assignment points to TRBD1 (5 bases agree). The sample here was CD4+ or CD8+ T cells sorted from blood, taken in a trial of the OX40 agonist ivuxolimab. The TCR originated in an adult with an advanced solid tumor such as melanoma, head and neck, liver or kidney cancer. The nucleotide sequence reads as follows: TGCGCCAGCAGCTTGGGACAGTCTTCCTACGAGCAGTACTTC. Its coded protein is CASSLGQSSYEQYF.